Listed here are 27 T cell receptor beta chains from one sample, sequenced in a study of early T cells in non-severe SARS-CoV-2 infection. Each CDR3 protein gets one entry after TCRdb re-called the 5' RACE reads with MiXCR. The data hold about 40,000 distinct CDR3 sequences, with roughly 5% observed a single time. The sequenced sample was whole blood, obtained at baseline. The receptors were sampled from an adult who was a healthcare worker with PCR-confirmed SARS-CoV-2 infection or an uninfected control (not recorded which).

This clonotype was picked up many times. This chain joins TRBV6-5 and TRBJ2-1; D gene unclear. V lost 4 bases to trimming and J lost 3 bases, with 13 bases between them. Germline CDR1 reads MNHEY; CDR2 reads SVGAGI. This CDR3 has 15 amino acids. The CDR3 spells CASSSAGSDYNEQFF. Here the CDR3 DNA reads TGTGCCAGCAGTTCCGCCGGTTCAGACTACAATGAGCAGTTCTTC.

In its sample, this clonotype was seen many times. V usage is TRBV11-2 and J usage is TRBJ2-5; D is possibly TRBD2 (5 bases). V dropped 5 bases and J dropped 2 bases, with 15 bases sitting between them. The CDR3 consists of 15 residues. Germline values: CDR1 SGHAT, CDR2 FQNNGV. CDR3 coding DNA: TGTGCCAGCAGCACAGACCTCGGGGAACAAGAGACCCAGTACTTC. Translated, it gives CASSTDLGEQETQYF.

The sample holds many counts of this clonotype. This chain uses TRBV6-2 or TRBV6-3 with TRBJ1-2; D not certain. Trimming pared 6 bases from V and 0 bases from J, leaving 14 bases between. CDR1 and CDR2 from the germline V gene are MNHEY and SVGEGT. This CDR3 is built from 15 residues. The CDR3 loop reads CASSLSIGTNYGYTF. The CDR3 coding sequence is TGTGCCAGCAGCCTATCTATCGGCACTAACTATGGCTACACCTTC.

There are many counts of this clonotype. This rearrangement joins TRBV7-3 to TRBJ1-1; possible D gene TRBD1, 5 bases. Trimming left V 0 bases short and J 4 bases short, with 12 bases between. Looked up from germline, CDR1 is SGHTA and CDR2 is FQGTGA. The CDR3 runs 15 residues. CDR3 region: CASSLTPGLGTEAFF. CDR3 coding DNA: TGTGCCAGCAGCTTAACGCCAGGGTTGGGCACTGAAGCTTTCTTT.

Ten or more counts support this clonotype. The chain joins TRBV15 to TRBJ2-7; TRBD1 is a possible D gene (5 bases). This CDR3 has 13 amino acids. V was pared by 9 bases and J by 2 bases, with 14 bases between. From germline, CDR1 is LNHNV and CDR2 YYDKDF (reference sequence). The CDR3 region is CATSGQGPYEQYF. The CDR3 coding sequence is TGTGCCACGTCTGGCCAGGGTCCCTACGAGCAGTACTTC.

This clonotype came up many times. For the CDR3, the DNA is TGCGCCAGCAGTGCCTACACAAGCAGCGAGCAGTACTTC. This codes for CASSAYTSSEQYF. This rearrangement joins TRBV10-2 to TRBJ2-7; D is ambiguous. Deletions cut 4 bases from V and 6 bases from J, with 13 bases between. The CDR3 totals 13 residues. Looked up from germline, CDR1 is WSHSY and CDR2 is SAAADI.

The chain joins TRBV9 to TRBJ2-1, with 7 bases lining up with TRBD1. CDR1 and CDR2 from the germline V gene are SGDLS and YYNGEE. Losses at the gene ends were 4 bases for V and 7 bases for J; bases not matched to a gene: 14. This CDR3 region has 16 residues. This CDR3 is CASSTTDRSPRNEQFF. The CDR3 coding sequence is TGTGCCAGCAGCACCACGGACAGGTCTCCCCGGAATGAGCAGTTCTTC.

This clonotype occurred many times. CDR3 DNA sequence: TGCAGTGCCTTGGCAGATCGGTACAATGAGCAGTTCTTC. Amino acid sequence: CSALADRYNEQFF. The chain joins TRBV20-1 to TRBJ2-1; no firm D call. Germline CDR1 and CDR2: DFQATT and SNEGSKA (reference sequence). The V gene lost 6 bases and the J gene lost 4 bases, with 13 bases spanning the gap. The CDR3 runs to 13 residues.

This clonotype was observed at least ten times. The chain couples TRBV6-2 or TRBV6-3 to TRBJ2-7; 8 bases line up with TRBD2. The CDR3 totals 15 residues. V was pared by 0 bases and J by 2 bases, with 3 bases of the junction left unmatched. Germline V gene lookup returns CDR1 MNHEY and CDR2 SVGEGT. In DNA form, the CDR3 reads TGTGCCAGCAGTTACTCGGCGGGAGGAACCTACGAGCAGTACTTC. Protein sequence: CASSYSAGGTYEQYF.

In its sample, this clonotype was seen many times. This chain connects TRBV7-2 to TRBJ2-3, with D possibly matching TRBD2 (7 bases). The CDR3 extends over 16 amino acids. The germline V and J ends were trimmed by 5 bases and 1 base, with 16 bases remaining between them. From germline, CDR1 is SGHTA and CDR2 FQGNSA. The DNA of the CDR3 is TGTGCCAGCAGCAGAGGGGGGGCGGGAGGCACAGATACGCAGTATTTT. Its translation is CASSRGGAGGTDTQYF. Full variable domain (outside the CDR3, taken from reference TRBV7-2 and TRBJ2-3): GAGVSQSPSNKVTEKGKDVELRCDPISGHTALYWYRQSLGQGLEFLIYFQGNSAPDKSGLPSDRFSAERTGGSVSTLTIQRTQQEDSAVYLCASSRGGAGGTDTQYFGPGTRLTVL.

This clonotype was observed at least ten times. The rearrangement links TRBV9 to TRBJ2-2, with TRBD1 as a possible D gene (5 bases). V lost 0 bases to trimming and J lost 6 bases, with 12 bases between them. CDR1 is SGDLS, CDR2 YYNGEE, per germline. This CDR3 contains 15 residues. The CDR3 is CASSVEGAGAGELFF. CDR3 nucleotides: TGTGCCAGCAGCGTAGAAGGGGCTGGGGCCGGGGAGCTGTTTTTT.

This clonotype was picked up many times. This chain links TRBV4-3 with TRBJ1-1; D is undetermined. The germline gives CDR1 LGHNA, CDR2 YSLEER. This CDR3 has 19 amino acids. V lost 0 bases and J 3 bases, leaving 23 bases between the germline ends. This CDR3 is CASSQDLSSPLTTHTEAFF. The CDR3 DNA follows: TGCGCCAGCAGCCAAGATCTTTCGTCGCCTCTTACTACTCACACTGAAGCTTTCTTT.

This clonotype was counted at least ten times. This chain links TRBV6-6 with TRBJ1-3, with 7 bases aligning to TRBD1. Germline CDR1 is MNHNY and CDR2 is SVGAGI (reference sequence). The CDR3 contains 19 residues. Trimming took 0 bases from V and 3 from J; bases not matched to a gene: 14. The CDR3 DNA is TGTGCCAGCAGTTACTCCTTACTCGTAACTGACAGGGATGGAAACACCATATATTTT. Its translation: CASSYSLLVTDRDGNTIYF.

This clonotype was found many times. J is TRBJ2-1 and V is TRBV4-1; 11 nucleotides agree with TRBD2. This CDR3 is 16 amino acids long. J lost 6 bases, V lost 5 bases, and 9 bases had no gene match. CDR1 is MGHRA, CDR2 YSYEKL, per germline. The CDR3 is CASSVNPLAGGNEQFF. In nucleotides, the CDR3 is TGCGCCAGCAGCGTCAACCCCCTAGCGGGAGGCAATGAGCAGTTCTTC.

Only a few counts were recorded for this clonotype. The gene calls are TRBV2 and TRBJ2-1, with 7 positions matching TRBD1. The CDR3 is 14 amino acids. Germline V gives CDR1 SNHLY, CDR2 FYNNEI. V shed 7 bases and J 5 bases; nucleotides not matched to a gene: 8. The DNA of the CDR3 is TGTGCCAGCATAAGACAGGGTGGGCACAATGAGCAGTTCTTC. This encodes CASIRQGGHNEQFF.

Many counts were recorded for this clonotype. This chain connects TRBV7-9 to TRBJ2-1; weak D call: TRBD2 (6 bases). Trimming removed 4 bases at V and 0 bases at J, with 10 bases between. Germline CDR1 reads SEHNR; CDR2 reads FQNEAQ (reference sequence). The CDR3 is 15 residues long. Written as DNA, the CDR3 is TGTGCCAGCAGCTCCGACGGGGGCTCCTACAATGAGCAGTTCTTC. This sequence encodes CASSSDGGSYNEQFF.

This clonotype was picked up many times. The chain has TRBV6-5 and TRBJ2-3, with 7 positions matching TRBD2. Germline trimming cut 2 bases from V and 4 bases from J; bases unmatched to any gene: 0. The CDR3 is 13 amino acids. Looked up from germline, CDR1 is MNHEY and CDR2 is SVGAGI. The CDR3 DNA reads as TGTGCCAGCAGTTACGGGGGGGCAGATACGCAGTATTTT. Translated, it gives CASSYGGADTQYF.

This clonotype was observed many times. The chain joins TRBV6-2 or TRBV6-3 to TRBJ1-5; maybe TRBD1 (5 bases). The CDR3 is 15 residues long. Deletions cut 6 bases from V and 0 bases from J, with 12 bases between. The germline CDR1 and CDR2 sequences are MNHEY and SVGEGT. The CDR3 sequence: CASSDRQFSNQPQHF. The DNA of the CDR3 is TGTGCCAGCAGCGACCGACAGTTTAGCAATCAGCCCCAGCATTTT.

This clonotype was recorded at least ten times. The CDR3 loop is CASTRGGSGPGKAFF. For the CDR3, the DNA is TGTGCCAGCACCCGAGGGGGGTCGGGGCCCGGGAAAGCTTTCTTT. The chain is built from TRBV28 and TRBJ1-1; D possibly corresponds to TRBD1 (6 bases). This CDR3 has 15 amino acids. Trimming left V 7 bases short and J 9 bases short, with 24 bases between. Looked up from germline, CDR1 is MDHEN and CDR2 is SYDVKM. The whole variable domain, filled in from reference TRBV28 and TRBJ1-1, reads DVKVTQSSRYLVKRTGEKVFLECVQDMDHENMFWYRQDPGLGLRLIYFSYDVKMKEKGDIPEGYSVSREKKERFSLILESASTNQTSMYLCASTRGGSGPGKAFFGQGTRLTVV.

In its sample, this clonotype was seen many times. The chain recombines TRBV18 with TRBJ1-6; 7 bases line up with TRBD1. The germline V gene has CDR1 KGHSH and CDR2 LQKENI. The trim removed 1 base at V and 8 bases at J, leaving 5 bases unmatched. The CDR3 length is 15 residues. For the CDR3, the DNA is TGTGCCAGCTCACCACGGGGGCAGGGGGATTCACCCCTCCACTTT. Its protein product is CASSPRGQGDSPLHF.

This clonotype was observed many times. CDR3 region: CASTGTGETEAFF. The CDR3 DNA is TGTGCCAGCACCGGGACAGGGGAAACTGAAGCTTTCTTT. The chain uses TRBV12-3 or TRBV12-4 and TRBJ1-1; 10 bases fit TRBD1. CDR3 size: 13 residues. Trimming removed 7 bases from V and 5 bases from J; junction bases left unmatched: 4.

This clonotype was counted at least ten times. V usage is TRBV5-4 and J usage is TRBJ2-3, with D uncertain. CDR3 size: 16 residues. The germline V and J ends were trimmed by 1 base and 1 base, with 13 bases remaining between them. CDR1 SGHNT and CDR2 YYREEE come from the germline V gene (reference sequence). DNA for the CDR3: TGTGCCAGCAGCTTGCAAGGCGGTTCGGGCACAGATACGCAGTATTTT. Protein product: CASSLQGGSGTDTQYF.

The chain employs TRBV11-2 and TRBJ2-5, with D possibly matching TRBD2 (6 bases). Germline CDR1 is SGHAT and CDR2 is FQNNGV. The CDR3 loop spans 15 amino acids. V was clipped by 5 bases and J by 0 bases, with 13 bases between them. The CDR3 nucleotides read TGTGCCAGCAGCGGAGTAGCGGAATACCAAGAGACCCAGTACTTC. Encoded protein: CASSGVAEYQETQYF. Drawing the rest from reference TRBV11-2 and TRBJ2-5, the complete variable domain is EAGVAQSPRYKIIEKRQSVAFWCNPISGHATLYWYQQILGQGPKLLIQFQNNGVVDDSQLPKDRFSAERLKGVDSTLKIQPAKLEDSAVYLCASSGVAEYQETQYFGPGTRLLVL.

In this sample, this clonotype turned up a few times. This rearrangement joins TRBV5-5 to TRBJ1-2; no reliable D call. Germline values: CDR1 SGHKS, CDR2 YYEKEE (reference sequence). V shed 4 bases and J shed 4 bases, with 14 bases lying between them. The CDR3 runs 14 residues. CDR3 amino acids: CASSRRTPSYGYTF. In DNA form, the CDR3 reads TGTGCCAGCAGCCGGAGAACACCGAGCTATGGCTACACCTTC.

This clonotype was detected ten times or more. The chain uses TRBV20-1 and TRBJ1-1; D call uncertain. The CDR3 totals 13 residues. V lost 6 bases and J 1 base, leaving 12 bases between the germline ends. The V gene's germline CDR1 is DFQATT and CDR2 SNEGSKA (reference sequence). CDR3 coding DNA: TGCAGTGCAAAATACACGGAGAACACTGAAGCTTTCTTT. This sequence encodes CSAKYTENTEAFF.

This clonotype was recorded many times. The CDR3 coding sequence is TGCAGTGTTGAACCCGGAGACCTAAACGATGAGCAGTTCTTC. Translation: CSVEPGDLNDEQFF. The chain recombines TRBV20-1 with TRBJ2-1; D not resolved. Germline assignment: CDR1 DFQATT and CDR2 SNEGSKA (reference sequence). The CDR3 has 14 residues. Trimming shortened V by 7 bases and J by 8 bases, and 21 bases separated the two germline ends.

The chain uses TRBV29-1 and TRBJ1-2; unclear D gene. Between the trimmed V and J ends, which lost 5 bases and 0 bases, there was a span of 16 bases. Germline V gene sequence: CDR1 SQVTM, CDR2 ANQGSEA. The CDR3 is 15 residues long. The CDR3 spells CSVLTGTAANYGYTF. DNA for the CDR3: TGCAGCGTTCTCACCGGCACGGCGGCTAACTATGGCTACACCTTC.